Sequencing of this T cell receptor (beta chain) was carried out in a study of cytomegalovirus exposure and HLA in healthy donors. Notes on the study in general: In an earlier analysis, productive rearrangement rates for most beta V segments clustered near 87% or 30%. When presence/absence was analysed, sequencing depth was taken to be roughly uniform across donors. Later analysis reportedly placed an Asian-associated ancestry cluster below the approximately 650-donor mean in N-insertions. Cytomegalovirus association was assigned to around 150 TCR beta chains.

PCR employed 60 Vbeta and 13 Jbeta primers. Repertoires were generated with immunoSEQ multiplex PCR, while TCRdb's copy carries only in-frame clones and drops some. Of 130,000 or so clones listed, over 75% are singletons. Of note for this clone: The antigen remains undetermined.

V lost 4 bases and J 0 bases, leaving 17 bases between the germline ends. This CDR3 region has 18 residues. The germline V gene has CDR1 SGHRS and CDR2 YFSETQ. The specimen was PBMCs. The gene calls are TRBV5-1 and TRBJ2-6; D not resolved. The TCR originated in a middle-aged man in good health and CMV-seronegative. The CDR3 spells CASSGDIGQFSGANVLTF. In DNA form, the CDR3 reads TGCGCCAGCAGCGGCGACATTGGCCAATTCTCTGGGGCCAACGTCCTGACTTTC.